This T cell receptor (beta chain) came from a study of graft-versus-host responses after intestinal transplantation. The CDR3 totals 14 residues. Germline-derived CDR1 and CDR2 are SGHDT and YYEEEE. V was shortened by 6 bases and J by 0 bases, with 13 bases between the two germline ends. Profiling relied on immunoSEQ multiplex PCR, and the TCRdb table lists in-frame clones only, not all of them. This table holds roughly 40,000 clones, about 91% found once. This clonotype was sampled from a human patient who received an intestinal transplant, so some T cells may come from the graft donor. Sequenced material: PBMCs, taken 524 days after transplant. This chain connects TRBV5-6 to TRBJ2-7; D not resolved. DNA for the CDR3: TGTGCCAGCATGCGTTTATCGGACTCCTACGAGCAGTACTTC. It encodes CASMRLSDSYEQYF. The variable domain in full, with the rest retrieved from reference TRBV5-6 and TRBJ2-7, is DAGVTQSPTHLIKTRGQQVTLRCSPKSGHDTVSWYQQALGQGPQFIFQYYEEEERQRGNFPDRFSGHQFPNYSSELNVNALLLGDSALYLCASMRLSDSYEQYFGPGTRLTVT.